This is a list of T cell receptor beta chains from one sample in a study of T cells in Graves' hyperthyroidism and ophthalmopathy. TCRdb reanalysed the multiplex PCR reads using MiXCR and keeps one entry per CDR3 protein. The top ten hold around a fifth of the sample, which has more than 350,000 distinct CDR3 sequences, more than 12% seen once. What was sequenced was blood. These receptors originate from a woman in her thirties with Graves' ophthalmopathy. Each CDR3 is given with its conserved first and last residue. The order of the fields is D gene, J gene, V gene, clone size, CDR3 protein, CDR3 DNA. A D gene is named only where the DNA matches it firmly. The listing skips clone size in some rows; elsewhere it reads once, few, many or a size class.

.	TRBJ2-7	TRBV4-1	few	CASSQDPLGRLSYEQYF	TGCGCCAGCAGCCAAGATCCCCTGGGACGGTTATCCTACGAGCAGTACTTC
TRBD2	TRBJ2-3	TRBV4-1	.	CASSQGIAGWNTDTQYF	TGCGCCAGCAGCCAAGGAATAGCGGGGTGGAACACAGATACGCAGTATTTT
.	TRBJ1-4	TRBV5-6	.	CASSPGPGKLFF	TGTGCCAGCAGCCCAGGCCCGGGCAAACTGTTTTTT
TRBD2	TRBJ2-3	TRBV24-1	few	CATSDSSLAGGLDTQYF	TGTGCCACCAGTGATTCCAGTCTAGCGGGGGGGCTTGATACGCAGTATTTT
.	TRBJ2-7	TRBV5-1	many	CASSFGGSYEQYF	TGCGCCAGCAGCTTTGGGGGATCCTACGAGCAGTACTTC
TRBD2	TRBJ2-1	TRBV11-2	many	CASSLLGGSGGTYNEQFF	TGTGCCAGCAGCTTGCTCGGAGGCAGCGGGGGAACCTACAATGAGCAGTTCTTC
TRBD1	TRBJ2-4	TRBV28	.	CASGPQGAGFNIQYF	TGTGCCAGCGGACCACAGGGGGCAGGTTTTAACATTCAGTACTTC
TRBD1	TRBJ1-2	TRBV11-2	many	CASSTGVGPYGYTF	TGTGCCAGCAGCACAGGGGTTGGACCCTATGGCTACACCTTC
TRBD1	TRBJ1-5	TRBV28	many	CASSDDRGARFSNQPQHF	TGTGCCAGCAGTGACGACAGGGGGGCGAGATTTAGCAATCAGCCCCAGCATTTT
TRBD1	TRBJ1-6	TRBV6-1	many	CASSYKMGQGEWNSPLHF	TGTGCCAGCAGTTATAAGATGGGACAGGGGGAGTGGAATTCACCCCTCCACTTT
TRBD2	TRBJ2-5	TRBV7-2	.	CASSLDGTSGQETQYF	TGTGCCAGCAGCTTAGACGGGACTAGCGGGCAAGAGACCCAGTACTTC
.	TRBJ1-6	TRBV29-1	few	CSVVFQGENSPLHF	TGCAGCGTTGTGTTCCAGGGAGAAAATTCACCCCTCCACTTT
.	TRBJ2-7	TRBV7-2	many	CASSLPTRERQYF	TGTGCCAGCAGCTTACCGACAAGGGAACGGCAGTACTTC
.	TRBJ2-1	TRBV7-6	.	CASSTGRYNEQFF	TGTGCCAGCAGCACGGGACGGTACAATGAGCAGTTCTTC
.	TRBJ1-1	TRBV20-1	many	CSASGSRGAFF	TGCAGTGCCTCGGGTTCACGTGGAGCTTTCTTT
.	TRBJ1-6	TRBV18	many	CASSPAGLGNSPLHF	TGTGCCAGCTCACCAGCAGGGCTGGGGAATTCACCCCTCCACTTT
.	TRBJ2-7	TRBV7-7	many	CASSLSPETYEQYF	TGTGCTAGCAGCTTAAGTCCAGAAACTTACGAGCAGTACTTC
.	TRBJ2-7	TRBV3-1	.	CASSQANERYEQYF	TGTGCCAGCAGCCAAGCTAACGAGAGGTACGAGCAGTACTTC